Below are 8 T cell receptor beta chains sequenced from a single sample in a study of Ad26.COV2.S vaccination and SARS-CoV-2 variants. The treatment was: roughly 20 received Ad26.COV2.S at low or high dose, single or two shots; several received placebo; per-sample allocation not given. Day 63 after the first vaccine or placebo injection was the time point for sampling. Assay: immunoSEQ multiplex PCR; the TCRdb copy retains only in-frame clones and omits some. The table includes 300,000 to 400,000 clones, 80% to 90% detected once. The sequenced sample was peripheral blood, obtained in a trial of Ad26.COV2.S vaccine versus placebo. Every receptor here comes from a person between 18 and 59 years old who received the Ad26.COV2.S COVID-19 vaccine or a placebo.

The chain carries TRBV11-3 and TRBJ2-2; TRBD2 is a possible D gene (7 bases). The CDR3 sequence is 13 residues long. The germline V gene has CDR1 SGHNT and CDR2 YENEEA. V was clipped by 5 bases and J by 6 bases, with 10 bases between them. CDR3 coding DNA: TGTGCCAGCAGCCAAGGGGGGGCCGGGGAGCTGTTTTTT. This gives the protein CASSQGGAGELFF.

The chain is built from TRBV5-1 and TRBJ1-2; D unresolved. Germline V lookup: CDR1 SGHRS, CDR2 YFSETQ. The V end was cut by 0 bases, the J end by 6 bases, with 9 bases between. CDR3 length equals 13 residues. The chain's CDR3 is CASSLGYQDGYTF. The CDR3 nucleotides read TGCGCCAGCAGCTTGGGGTACCAGGATGGCTACACCTTC. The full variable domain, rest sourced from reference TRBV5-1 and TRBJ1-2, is KAGVTQTPRYLIKTRGQQVTLSCSPISGHRSVSWYQQTPGQGLQFLFEYFSETQRNKGNFPGRFSGRQFSNSRSEMNVSTLELGDSALYLCASSLGYQDGYTFGSGTRLTVV.

DNA of the CDR3: TGTGCCAGCAGCCAAGGACTAGCGGGGGGGCAAGAGACCCAGTACTTC. Translating gives CASSQGLAGGQETQYF. The rearrangement links TRBV4-2 to TRBJ2-5; 14 bases are shared with TRBD2. There are 16 residues in the CDR3. Germline V lookup: CDR1 LGHNA, CDR2 YNFKEQ. Unmatched junction bases numbered 0, after V lost 1 base and J lost 2 bases.

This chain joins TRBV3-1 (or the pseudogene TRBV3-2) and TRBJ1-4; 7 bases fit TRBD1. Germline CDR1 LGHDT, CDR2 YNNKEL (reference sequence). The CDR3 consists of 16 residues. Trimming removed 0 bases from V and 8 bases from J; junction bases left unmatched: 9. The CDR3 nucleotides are TGTGCCAGCAGCCAAGATGCGACAGGGTGGTACGAAAAACTGTTTTTT. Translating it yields CASSQDATGWYEKLFF.

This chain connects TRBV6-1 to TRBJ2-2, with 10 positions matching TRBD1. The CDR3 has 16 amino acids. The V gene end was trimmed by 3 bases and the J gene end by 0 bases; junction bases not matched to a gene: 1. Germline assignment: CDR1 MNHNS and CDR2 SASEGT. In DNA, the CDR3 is TGTGCCAGCAGTGAGACAGGGGGCGCGAACACCGGGGAGCTGTTTTTT. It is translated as CASSETGGANTGELFF.

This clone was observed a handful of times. The CDR3 is CATSEGDTQYF. CDR3 DNA: TGTGCCACCAGTGAGGGTGATACGCAGTATTTT. V and J are TRBV24-1 and TRBJ2-3; D is ambiguous. Trimming took 4 bases from V and 6 from J, leaving 4 bases between them. The CDR3 length is 11 residues. Per the germline V gene, CDR1 is KGHDR and CDR2 is SFDVKD.

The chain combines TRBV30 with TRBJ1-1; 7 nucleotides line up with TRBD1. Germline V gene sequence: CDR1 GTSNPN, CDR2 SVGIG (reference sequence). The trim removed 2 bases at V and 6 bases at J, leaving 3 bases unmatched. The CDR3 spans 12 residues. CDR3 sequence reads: CAWSTGVAEAFF. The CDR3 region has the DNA TGTGCCTGGAGTACAGGGGTGGCTGAAGCTTTCTTT. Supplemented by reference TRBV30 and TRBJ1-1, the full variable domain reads SQTIHQWPATLVQPVGSPLSLECTVEGTSNPNLYWYRQAAGRGLQLLFYSVGIGQISSEVPQNLSASRPQDRQFILSSKKLLLSDSGFYLCAWSTGVAEAFFGQGTRLTVV.

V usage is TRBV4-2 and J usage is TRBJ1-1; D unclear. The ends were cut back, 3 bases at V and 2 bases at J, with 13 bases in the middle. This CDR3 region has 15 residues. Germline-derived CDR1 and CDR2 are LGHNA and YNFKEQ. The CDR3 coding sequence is TGTGCCAGCAGCCAGCCTGACGGAAGCAACACTGAAGCTTTCTTT. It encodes CASSQPDGSNTEAFF.